This record looks at one TCR beta chain sequence and its context. Its antigen remains unidentified. This CDR3 has 13 amino acids. Trimming removed 11 bases at V and 7 bases at J, with 18 bases between. Germline V lookup: CDR1 LNHDA, CDR2 SQIVND (reference sequence). Libraries were prepared by immunoSEQ multiplex PCR; TCRdb keeps only in-frame clonotypes and omits some of them. The sample includes about 83,000 clones, roughly 90% of them seen just once. The data were taken from a study of T cell responses to AZD1222 COVID-19 vaccine. Study findings and constraints: Spike was spanned by vaccine-associated CD4 TCRs, which were dominant at 160-218 and 743-854. Just a handful of people given AZD1222 tested seropositive at baseline.

This receptor was obtained from an adult in good health. The sequenced sample was peripheral blood, obtained on day 0 of MenACWY control vaccination. The chain is built from TRBV19 and TRBJ1-5, with TRBD1 as a possible D gene (5 bases). The CDR3: CAGGWLVGQPQHF. The DNA of the CDR3 is TGTGCCGGGGGGTGGCTCGTTGGGCAGCCCCAGCATTTT.